One sample yielded the 5 T cell receptor beta chains listed below, sequenced in a study of T-cell reconstitution after alpha-beta-depleted transplantation in children. Preparation of the TCRbeta library was carried out with unique molecular identifiers. MiXCR, applied by TCRdb to the PCR reads, yields one record per CDR3 protein. The profile shows 200,000 or so distinct CDR3 sequences, 6.3% of them singletons. The material sequenced was PBMCs, taken before TCRalphabeta/CD19-depleted stem cell transplant. These receptors were collected from a girl in the first two years of life with combined immunodeficiency, due to receive a stem cell transplant.

On this clonotype: This may come from a read error, since a much larger clone is one base off. No conserved phenylalanine or tryptophan is present at the end of the CDR3, so a read error is the likely explanation. The V call is TRBV25-1, the J call TRBJ2-3; possible D gene TRBD1, 6 bases. V lost 4 bases to trimming and J lost 1 base, with 12 bases between them. CDR1 MGHDK and CDR2 SYGVNS come from the germline V gene. The CDR3 totals 15 residues. The CDR3 sequence: CASSVRDKGTDTQYV. CDR3 DNA sequence: TGTGCCAGCAGTGTCCGGGACAAGGGCACAGATACGCAGTATGTT.

This clonotype came up many times. J is TRBJ2-5 and V is TRBV10-3; D not certain. V lost 4 bases, J lost 2 bases, and 11 bases lay in between. The CDR3 is 14 amino acids. From germline, CDR1 is ENHRY and CDR2 SYGVKD. Here the CDR3 reads CAISGSGWQETQYF. Written as DNA, the CDR3 is TGTGCCATCAGTGGAAGTGGTTGGCAAGAGACCCAGTACTTC.

This clonotype has a handful of counts. The CDR3 is CASSTARGSYEQYF. CDR3 DNA: TGTGCCAGTAGTACGGCGAGGGGATCCTACGAGCAGTACTTC. This chain links TRBV19 with TRBJ2-7, with D perhaps assigned TRBD1 or TRBD2 (5 bases each). V was cut by 4 bases and J by 1 base, with 11 bases left in between. This CDR3 comprises 14 residues. The germline V gene has CDR1 LNHDA and CDR2 SQIVND (reference sequence).

This clonotype was found many times. The CDR3: CASSLFGGRETQYF. CDR3 DNA sequence: TGTGCCAGCAGCTTATTTGGGGGCCGGGAGACCCAGTACTTC. The chain uses TRBV11-2 and TRBJ2-5, with TRBD1 as a possible D gene (6 bases). Germline assignment: CDR1 SGHAT and CDR2 FQNNGV. V lost 2 bases, J lost 5 bases, and 12 bases lay in between. CDR3 length: 14 amino acids.

CDR3 sequence reads: CASSRRRRAWGTEAFF. CDR3 coding DNA: TGCGCCAGCAGCCGGCGTCGGAGGGCCTGGGGTACTGAAGCTTTCTTT. The rearrangement links TRBV5-1 to TRBJ1-1; D unclear. Trimming stripped 4 bases from V and 5 bases from J, with 21 bases between. From germline, CDR1 is SGHRS and CDR2 YFSETQ. CDR3 length: 16 residues.